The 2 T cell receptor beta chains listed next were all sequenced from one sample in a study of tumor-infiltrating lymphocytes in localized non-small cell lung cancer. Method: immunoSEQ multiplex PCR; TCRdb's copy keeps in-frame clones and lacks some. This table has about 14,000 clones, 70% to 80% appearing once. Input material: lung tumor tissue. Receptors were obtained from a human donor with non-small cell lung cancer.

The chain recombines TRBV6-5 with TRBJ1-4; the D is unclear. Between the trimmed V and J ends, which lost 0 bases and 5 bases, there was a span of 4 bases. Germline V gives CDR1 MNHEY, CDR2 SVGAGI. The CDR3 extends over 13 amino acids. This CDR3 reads CASSYSGNEKLFF. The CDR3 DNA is TGTGCCAGCAGTTACTCTGGAAATGAAAAACTGTTTTTT.

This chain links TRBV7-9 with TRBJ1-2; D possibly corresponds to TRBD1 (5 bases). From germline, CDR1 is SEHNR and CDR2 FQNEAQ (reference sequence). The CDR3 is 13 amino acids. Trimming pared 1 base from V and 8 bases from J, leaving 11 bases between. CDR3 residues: CASSLGLGDGYTF. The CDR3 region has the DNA TGTGCCAGCAGCTTAGGGCTAGGGGACGGCTACACCTTC. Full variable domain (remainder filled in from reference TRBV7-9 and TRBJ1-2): DTGVSQNPRHKITKRGQNVTFRCDPISEHNRLYWYRQTLGQGPEFLTYFQNEAQLEKSRLLSDRFSAERPKGSFSTLEIQRTEQGDSAMYLCASSLGLGDGYTFGSGTRLTVV.